A single sample is the source of the 20 T cell receptor beta chains below, sequenced in a study of response to subunit inactivated influenza vaccine. In TCRdb, the RT-PCR reads were re-called with MiXCR into one record per CDR3 protein. This table holds a few hundred thousand distinct CDR3 sequences, approximately 7.3% found once. This sample comprised PBMCs from blood, obtained 23 months after vaccination. These receptors all stem from a man in his fifties or sixties who received an inactivated influenza vaccine.

This clonotype has ten or more counts. The chain combines TRBV11-2 with TRBJ2-1, with TRBD1 identical over 11 bases. The V and J ends lost 7 bases and 2 bases, in that order; junction bases with no gene match: 4. This CDR3 contains 15 residues. Germline V gene lookup returns CDR1 SGHAT and CDR2 FQNNGV. In nucleotides, the CDR3 is TGTGCCAGCACCAGGGGACAGGGGGCCTACAATGAGCAGTTCTTC. Translating it yields CASTRGQGAYNEQFF.

This clonotype was detected many times. J is TRBJ2-1 and V is TRBV10-3; 7 bases are shared with TRBD2. J was trimmed by 0 bases and V by 10 bases; bases with no gene match: 15. Per germline, CDR1 ENHRY and CDR2 SYGVKD. The CDR3 spans 17 residues. CDR3 protein: CATLVPGGPLSYNEQFF. CDR3 nucleotides: TGTGCCACTCTGGTGCCGGGAGGACCCCTCTCCTACAATGAGCAGTTCTTC.

The chain carries TRBV5-1 and TRBJ2-1; D is perhaps TRBD2 (6 bases). The ends were cut back, 6 bases at V and 0 bases at J, with 13 bases in the middle. CDR1 and CDR2 from the germline V gene are SGHRS and YFSETQ. CDR3 size: 15 residues. CDR3 sequence: CASTRAGSSYNEQFF. The CDR3 DNA is TGCGCCAGCACCCGGGCCGGGAGCTCCTACAATGAGCAGTTCTTC.

CDR3 DNA: TGCAGTGCCCGCGGGACTAGCGGGAGAAACCAAGAGACCCAGTACTTC. It specifies CSARGTSGRNQETQYF. This sequence joins TRBV20-1 and TRBJ2-5; 14 bases align to TRBD2. The CDR3 has 16 amino acids. V gave up 6 bases and J gave up 0 bases; unmatched junction bases: 6. CDR1 is DFQATT and CDR2 is SNEGSKA in the germline V gene (reference sequence).

This clonotype has a count of ten or more. The gene calls are TRBV5-1 and TRBJ2-7; D possibly corresponds to TRBD1 (5 bases). This CDR3 region has 17 residues. Germline assignment: CDR1 SGHRS and CDR2 YFSETQ. V was clipped by 4 bases and J by 2 bases, with 22 bases between them. The CDR3 loop reads CASSLGNIGAQPYEQYF. CDR3 bases: TGCGCCAGCAGCCTGGGGAACATAGGGGCGCAACCCTACGAGCAGTACTTC.

This rearrangement joins TRBV11-2 to TRBJ2-7; TRBD1 matches 10 bases. The V and J ends lost 6 bases and 5 bases, in that order; junction bases with no gene match: 10. Germline V gene sequence: CDR1 SGHAT, CDR2 FQNNGV. The CDR3 is 15 residues long. The DNA of the CDR3 is TGTGCCAGCAGAAAACCGGGACAGGGGTGGCACGAGCAGTACTTC. Its protein product is CASRKPGQGWHEQYF.

This clonotype was observed a few times. The V call is TRBV7-2, the J call TRBJ1-2, with D possibly being TRBD1 (6 bases). The V gene's germline CDR1 is SGHTA and CDR2 FQGNSA. Between the trimmed V and J ends, which lost 3 bases and 5 bases, there was a span of 13 bases. There are 14 residues in the CDR3. CDR3 nucleotide sequence: TGTGCCAGCAGCTTTTTTCCAGGGACATATGGCTACACCTTC. Amino acids: CASSFFPGTYGYTF.

The sample holds a few counts of this clonotype. The chain uses TRBV6-1 and TRBJ1-1; D may be TRBD1 (6 bases). Trimming took off 6 bases at V and 4 bases at J, with 18 bases between the two ends. This CDR3 comprises 15 residues. Germline V gives CDR1 MNHNS, CDR2 SASEGT. The CDR3 DNA reads as TGTGCCAGCAGAACCACAGCGAGGGGGAGCACTGAAGCTTTCTTT. This sequence encodes CASRTTARGSTEAFF.

This clonotype turned up a few times. This chain joins TRBV14 and TRBJ2-1; 7 nucleotides match TRBD1. The CDR3 is 16 amino acids. Per germline, CDR1 SGHDN and CDR2 FVKESK. V was pared by 1 base and J by 7 bases, with 10 bases of the junction left unmatched. DNA for the CDR3: TGTGCCAGCAGCCAAGTTACAGGGGTCAGGGGGAATGAGCAGTTCTTC. It codes for CASSQVTGVRGNEQFF.

The genes are TRBV7-2 and TRBJ2-2; possibly TRBD1 or TRBD2 for D (6 bases each). Germline assignment: CDR1 SGHTA and CDR2 FQGNSA. This CDR3 comprises 17 residues. Deletions cut 6 bases from V and 5 bases from J, with 22 bases between. Here the CDR3 DNA reads TGTGCCAGCAGGCCCCCTTGGGGGGCAGGCAATACCGGGGAGCTGTTTTTT. Amino acid sequence: CASRPPWGAGNTGELFF.

This clonotype was seen many times. The genes are TRBV7-2 and TRBJ1-1, with TRBD1 matching 8 bases. V shed 5 bases, J shed 8 bases, and the junction held 13 bases outside the gene matches. CDR3 length: 15 residues. The germline gives CDR1 SGHTA, CDR2 FQGNSA. CDR3 protein: CASSLGQGAQLEAFF. CDR3 sequence (DNA): TGTGCCAGCAGCCTGGGCCAGGGGGCTCAGCTCGAAGCTTTCTTT. The variable domain in full, with the rest retrieved from reference TRBV7-2 and TRBJ1-1, is GAGVSQSPSNKVTEKGKDVELRCDPISGHTALYWYRQSLGQGLEFLIYFQGNSAPDKSGLPSDRFSAERTGGSVSTLTIQRTQQEDSAVYLCASSLGQGAQLEAFFGQGTRLTVV.

This chain joins TRBV10-2 and TRBJ2-7; 7 nucleotides line up with TRBD1. This CDR3 is built from 15 residues. The germline V gene has CDR1 WSHSY and CDR2 SAAADI. The V segment lost 0 bases and the J segment 2 bases; nucleotides outside the gene matches: 4. CDR3 sequence: CASSESQTGTYEQYF. For the CDR3, the DNA is TGCGCCAGCAGTGAGTCCCAGACAGGGACCTACGAGCAGTACTTC.

This clonotype occurred many times. This chain uses TRBV5-1 with TRBJ2-3; 9 nucleotides align to TRBD2. Germline values: CDR1 SGHRS, CDR2 YFSETQ. J lost 3 bases, V lost 0 bases, and 5 bases had no gene match. The CDR3 is 16 amino acids. The CDR3 coding sequence is TGCGCCAGCAGCTTGGGGATTAGCGGGAGAACAGATACGCAGTATTTT. Amino acid sequence: CASSLGISGRTDTQYF.

This clonotype was picked up a small number of times. The DNA for the CDR3 is TGTGCCAGCAGCTTAGGTCGACTGACGGGGAACAATCAGCCCCAGCATTTT. Its protein product is CASSLGRLTGNNQPQHF. The rearrangement joins TRBV7-2 to TRBJ1-5; D gene ambiguous. The CDR3 sequence is 17 residues long. Looked up from germline, CDR1 is SGHTA and CDR2 is FQGNSA. V was cut by 1 base and J by 3 bases, with 16 bases left in between.

The gene calls are TRBV20-1 and TRBJ1-1; possible D gene TRBD1, 5 bases. This CDR3 is 17 amino acids long. Germline-derived CDR1 and CDR2 are DFQATT and SNEGSKA (reference sequence). Trimming shortened V by 2 bases and J by 1 base, and 20 bases separated the two germline ends. The CDR3 DNA follows: TGCAGTGCTAGATCATTCGGGACTCAGAGTAGGAACACTGAAGCTTTCTTT. Its translation: CSARSFGTQSRNTEAFF.

J is TRBJ2-5 and V is TRBV6-2 or TRBV6-3; 10 bases fit TRBD2. Germline CDR1 is MNHEY and CDR2 is SVGEGT. The CDR3 has 16 residues. Trimming cost V 2 bases and J 2 bases; bases outside gene matches: 5. The CDR3 DNA follows: TGTGCCAGCAGTTACGGGCTAGCGGGGGCGCAAGAGACCCAGTACTTC. This translates into CASSYGLAGAQETQYF.

This clonotype was found many times. The chain carries TRBV7-2 and TRBJ2-7; 7 bases are shared with TRBD2. CDR1 is SGHTA and CDR2 is FQGNSA in the germline V gene. The CDR3 contains 14 residues. J gave up 0 bases and V 5 bases, and 4 bases lay outside the gene matches. DNA for the CDR3: TGTGCCAGCAGCCCTCAGCGGGACTCCTACGAGCAGTACTTC. It codes for CASSPQRDSYEQYF.

DNA for the CDR3: TGCAGCGTTGACCGGCTGAACACCGGGGAGCTGTTTTTT. Amino acids: CSVDRLNTGELFF. This chain joins TRBV29-1 and TRBJ2-2; D is undetermined. CDR1 is SQVTM, CDR2 ANQGSEA, per germline. The V end lost 3 bases, the J end lost 1 base, and 6 bases lay between the germline ends. This CDR3 region has 13 residues.

This clonotype was observed a handful of times. The gene calls are TRBV7-9 and TRBJ2-1, with TRBD2 identical over 10 bases. The V gene's germline CDR1 is SEHNR and CDR2 FQNEAQ (reference sequence). The CDR3 has 16 amino acids. With 5 bases clipped from V and 8 bases from J, the junction kept 12 bases outside the gene matches. This CDR3 reads CASSAKRASGRDEQFF. CDR3 bases: TGTGCCAGCAGCGCAAAGAGGGCTAGCGGGAGAGATGAGCAGTTCTTC.

This clonotype was recorded at least ten times. The genes are TRBV7-9 and TRBJ1-2, with D possibly being TRBD1 (6 bases). CDR1 and CDR2 from the germline V gene are SEHNR and FQNEAQ (reference sequence). The CDR3 consists of 13 residues. Trimming cost V 5 bases and J 2 bases, with 9 bases left between them. The CDR3 DNA follows: TGTGCCAGCAGCCGAGGACAGAACTATGGCTACACCTTC. The encoded protein is CASSRGQNYGYTF.